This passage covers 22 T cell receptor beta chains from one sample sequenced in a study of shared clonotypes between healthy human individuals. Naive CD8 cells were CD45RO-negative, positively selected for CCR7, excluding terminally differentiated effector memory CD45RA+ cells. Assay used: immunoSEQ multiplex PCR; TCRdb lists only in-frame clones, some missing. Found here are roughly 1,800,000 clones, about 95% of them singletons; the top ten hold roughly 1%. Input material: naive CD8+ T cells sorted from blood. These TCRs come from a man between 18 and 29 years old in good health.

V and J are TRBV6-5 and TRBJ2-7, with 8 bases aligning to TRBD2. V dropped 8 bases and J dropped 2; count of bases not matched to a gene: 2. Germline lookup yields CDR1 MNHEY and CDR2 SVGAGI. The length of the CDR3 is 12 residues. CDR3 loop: CASQTSAYEQYF. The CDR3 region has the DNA TGTGCCAGCCAGACTAGCGCCTACGAGCAGTACTTC.

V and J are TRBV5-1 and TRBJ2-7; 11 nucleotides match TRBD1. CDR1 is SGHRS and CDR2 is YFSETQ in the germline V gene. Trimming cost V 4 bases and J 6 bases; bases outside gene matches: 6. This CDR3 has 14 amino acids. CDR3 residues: CASSQPGQGGEQYF. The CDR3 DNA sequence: TGCGCCAGCAGCCAGCCGGGACAGGGGGGCGAGCAGTACTTC. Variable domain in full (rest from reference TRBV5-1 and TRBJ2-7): KAGVTQTPRYLIKTRGQQVTLSCSPISGHRSVSWYQQTPGQGLQFLFEYFSETQRNKGNFPGRFSGRQFSNSRSEMNVSTLELGDSALYLCASSQPGQGGEQYFGPGTRLTVT.

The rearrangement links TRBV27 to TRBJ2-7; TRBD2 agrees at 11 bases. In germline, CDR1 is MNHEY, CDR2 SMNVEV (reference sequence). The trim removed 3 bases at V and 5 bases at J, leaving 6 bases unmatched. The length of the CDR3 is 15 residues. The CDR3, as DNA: TGTGCCAGCAGTTTGGGGGCTAGCGGGAGGAACGAGCAGTACTTC. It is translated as CASSLGASGRNEQYF.

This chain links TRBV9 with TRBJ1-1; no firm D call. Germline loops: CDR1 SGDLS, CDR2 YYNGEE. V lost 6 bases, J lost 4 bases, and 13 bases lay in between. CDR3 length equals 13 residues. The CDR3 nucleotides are TGTGCCAGCACGCCCGAATCTCCCACTGAAGCTTTCTTT. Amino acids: CASTPESPTEAFF.

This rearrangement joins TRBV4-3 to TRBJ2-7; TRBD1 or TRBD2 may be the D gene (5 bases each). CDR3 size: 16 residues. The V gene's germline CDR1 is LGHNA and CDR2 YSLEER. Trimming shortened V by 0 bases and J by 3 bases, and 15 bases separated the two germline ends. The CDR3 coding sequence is TGCGCCAGCAGCCAAGAGCCGACCTCTGGGGGCTACGAGCAGTACTTC. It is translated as CASSQEPTSGGYEQYF.

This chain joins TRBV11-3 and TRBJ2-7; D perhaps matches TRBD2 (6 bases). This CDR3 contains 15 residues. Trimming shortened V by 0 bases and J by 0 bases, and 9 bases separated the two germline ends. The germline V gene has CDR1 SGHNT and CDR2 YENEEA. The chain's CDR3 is CASSLDAGPSYEQYF. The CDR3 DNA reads TGTGCCAGCAGCTTAGATGCGGGGCCCTCCTACGAGCAGTACTTC.

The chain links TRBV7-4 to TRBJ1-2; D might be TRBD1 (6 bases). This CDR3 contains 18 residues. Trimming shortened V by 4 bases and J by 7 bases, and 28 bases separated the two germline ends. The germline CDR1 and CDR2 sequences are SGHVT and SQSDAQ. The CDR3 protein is CASSSSLKRGDLICGYTF. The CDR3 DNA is TGTGCCAGCAGCTCATCCCTAAAAAGGGGGGATTTAATATGTGGCTACACCTTC.

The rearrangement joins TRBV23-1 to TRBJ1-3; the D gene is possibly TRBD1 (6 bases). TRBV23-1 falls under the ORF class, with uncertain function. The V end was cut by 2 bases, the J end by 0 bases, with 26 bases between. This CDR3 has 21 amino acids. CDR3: CASSQLTAPGHGPSSGNTIYF. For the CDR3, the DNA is TGCGCCAGCAGTCAACTGACCGCCCCGGGACACGGACCCAGCTCTGGAAACACCATATATTTT.

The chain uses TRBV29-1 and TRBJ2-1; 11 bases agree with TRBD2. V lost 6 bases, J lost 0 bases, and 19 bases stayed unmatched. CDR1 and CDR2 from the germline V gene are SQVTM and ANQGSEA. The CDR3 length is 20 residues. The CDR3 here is CSVSSWLAGGHGLSYNEQFF. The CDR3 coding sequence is TGCAGCGTGAGCTCGTGGCTAGCGGGAGGTCATGGACTCTCCTACAATGAGCAGTTCTTC.

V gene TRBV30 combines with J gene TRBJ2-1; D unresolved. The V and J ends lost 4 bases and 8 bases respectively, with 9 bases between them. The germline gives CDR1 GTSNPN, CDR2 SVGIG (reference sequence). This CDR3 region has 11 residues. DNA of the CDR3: TGTGCCTGGAATAGCTGGGATGAGCAGTTCTTC. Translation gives CAWNSWDEQFF.

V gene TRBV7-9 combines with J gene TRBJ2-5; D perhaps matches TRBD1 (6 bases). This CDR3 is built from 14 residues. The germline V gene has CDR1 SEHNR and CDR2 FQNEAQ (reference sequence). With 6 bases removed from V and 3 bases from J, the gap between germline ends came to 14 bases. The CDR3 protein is CASSPGTLEETQYF. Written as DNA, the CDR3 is TGTGCCAGCAGTCCCGGGACATTAGAAGAGACCCAGTACTTC. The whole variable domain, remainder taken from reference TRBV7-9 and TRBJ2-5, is DTGVSQNPRHKITKRGQNVTFRCDPISEHNRLYWYRQTLGQGPEFLTYFQNEAQLEKSRLLSDRFSAERPKGSFSTLEIQRTEQGDSAMYLCASSPGTLEETQYFGPGTRLLVL.

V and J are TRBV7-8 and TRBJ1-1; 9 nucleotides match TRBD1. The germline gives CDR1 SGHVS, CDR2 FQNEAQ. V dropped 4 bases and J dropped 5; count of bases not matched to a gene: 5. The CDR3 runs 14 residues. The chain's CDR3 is CASSWDRAGTEAFF. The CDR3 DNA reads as TGTGCCAGCAGCTGGGACAGGGCTGGAACTGAAGCTTTCTTT.

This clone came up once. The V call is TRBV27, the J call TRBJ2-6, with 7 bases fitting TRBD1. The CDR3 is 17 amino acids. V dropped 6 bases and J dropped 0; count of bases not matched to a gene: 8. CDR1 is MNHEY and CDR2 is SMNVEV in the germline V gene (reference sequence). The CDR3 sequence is CASRETGSLSGANVLTF. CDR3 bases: TGTGCCAGCAGGGAGACAGGGAGCCTCTCTGGGGCCAACGTCCTGACTTTC.

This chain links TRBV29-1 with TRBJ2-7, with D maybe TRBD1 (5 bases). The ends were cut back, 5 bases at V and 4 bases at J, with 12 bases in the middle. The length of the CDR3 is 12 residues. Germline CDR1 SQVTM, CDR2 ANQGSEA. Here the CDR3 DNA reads TGCAGCGTTTCGAAGGGGCCTTACGAGCAGTACTTC. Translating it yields CSVSKGPYEQYF.

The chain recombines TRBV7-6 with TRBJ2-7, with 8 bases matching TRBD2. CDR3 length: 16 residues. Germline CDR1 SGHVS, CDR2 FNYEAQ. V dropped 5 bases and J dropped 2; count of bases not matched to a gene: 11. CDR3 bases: TGTGCCAGCAGCCCGGAGAGCGGGAGTACCCCCTACGAGCAGTACTTC. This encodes CASSPESGSTPYEQYF.

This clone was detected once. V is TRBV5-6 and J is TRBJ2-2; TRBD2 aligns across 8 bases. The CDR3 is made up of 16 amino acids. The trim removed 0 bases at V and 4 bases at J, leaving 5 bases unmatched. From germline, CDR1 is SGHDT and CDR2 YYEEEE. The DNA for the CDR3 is TGTGCCAGCAGCTTGGAGGCGGGAGGACCCACCGGGGAGCTGTTTTTT. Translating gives CASSLEAGGPTGELFF.

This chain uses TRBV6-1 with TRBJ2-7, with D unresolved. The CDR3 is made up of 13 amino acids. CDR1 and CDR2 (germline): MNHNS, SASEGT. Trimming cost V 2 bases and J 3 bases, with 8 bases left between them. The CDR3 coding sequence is TGTGCCAGCAGTGAATTACGACTCTACGAGCAGTACTTC. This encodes CASSELRLYEQYF.

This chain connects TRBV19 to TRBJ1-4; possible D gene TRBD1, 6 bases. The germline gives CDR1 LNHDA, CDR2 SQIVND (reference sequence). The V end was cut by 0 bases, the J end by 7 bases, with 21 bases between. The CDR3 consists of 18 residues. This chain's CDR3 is CASSIDTVDPRTAEKLFF. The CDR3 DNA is TGTGCCAGTAGTATAGATACTGTAGATCCTCGGACAGCTGAAAAACTGTTTTTT.

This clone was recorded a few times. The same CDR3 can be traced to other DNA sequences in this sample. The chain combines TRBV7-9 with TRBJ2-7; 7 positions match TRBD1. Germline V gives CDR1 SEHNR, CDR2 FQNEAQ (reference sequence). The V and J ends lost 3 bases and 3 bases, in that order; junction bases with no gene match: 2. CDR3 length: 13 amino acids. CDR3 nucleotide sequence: TGTGCCAGCAGCTTGACAGGGAACTACGAGCAGTACTTC. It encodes CASSLTGNYEQYF. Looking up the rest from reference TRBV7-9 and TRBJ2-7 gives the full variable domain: DTGVSQNPRHKITKRGQNVTFRCDPISEHNRLYWYRQTLGQGPEFLTYFQNEAQLEKSRLLSDRFSAERPKGSFSTLEIQRTEQGDSAMYLCASSLTGNYEQYFGPGTRLTVT.

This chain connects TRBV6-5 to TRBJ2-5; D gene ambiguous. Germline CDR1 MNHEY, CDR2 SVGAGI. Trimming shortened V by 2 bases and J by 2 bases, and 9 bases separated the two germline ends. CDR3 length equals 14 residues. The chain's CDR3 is CASSYLGPQETQYF. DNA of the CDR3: TGTGCCAGCAGTTACCTGGGTCCGCAAGAGACCCAGTACTTC.

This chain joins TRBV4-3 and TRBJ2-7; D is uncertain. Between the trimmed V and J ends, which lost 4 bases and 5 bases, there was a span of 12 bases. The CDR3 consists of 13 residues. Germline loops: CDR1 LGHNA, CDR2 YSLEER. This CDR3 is CASSPAIDHEQYF. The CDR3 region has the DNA TGCGCCAGCAGCCCGGCGATAGACCACGAGCAGTACTTC.

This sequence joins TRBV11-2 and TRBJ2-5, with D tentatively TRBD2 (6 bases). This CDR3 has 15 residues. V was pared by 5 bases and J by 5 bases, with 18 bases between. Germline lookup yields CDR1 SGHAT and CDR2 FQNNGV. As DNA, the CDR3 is TGTGCCAGCAGCCCCGCGGGGAACGAGCAGGAGACCCAGTACTTC. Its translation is CASSPAGNEQETQYF.